The 6 T cell receptor beta chains below all came from one sample that was sequenced in a study of control samples from healthy donors and cancer patients. The table came from immunoSEQ multiplex PCR; TCRdb's copy has only in-frame clones and leaves some out. The sample includes tens of thousands of clones, 92% seen only once; the top ten take around 3.6%. Sequencing was performed on blood. These TCRs come from a woman in her fifties or sixties in good health.

This chain uses TRBV14 with TRBJ1-5; D gene unclear. The CDR3 length is 15 residues. The V gene's germline CDR1 is SGHDN and CDR2 FVKESK. Trimming left V 4 bases short and J 0 bases short, with 10 bases between. This chain's CDR3 is CASSPGRISNQPQHF. CDR3 nucleotide sequence: TGTGCCAGCAGCCCCGGACGGATTAGCAATCAGCCCCAGCATTTT. Combining the CDR3 with reference TRBV14 and TRBJ1-5 gives the whole variable domain EAGVTQFPSHSVIEKGQTVTLRCDPISGHDNLYWYRRVMGKEIKFLLHFVKESKQDESGMPNNRFLAERTGGTYSTLKVQPAELEDSGVYFCASSPGRISNQPQHFGDGTRLSIL.

This clone was observed a single time. The chain carries TRBV5-1 and TRBJ2-5; 10 bases line up with TRBD1. J lost 6 bases, V lost 8 bases, and 10 bases had no gene match. Per germline, CDR1 SGHRS and CDR2 YFSETQ. This CDR3 is 14 amino acids long. CDR3 in amino acids: CASNDRGLIKTQYF. The CDR3 region has the DNA TGCGCCAGTAATGACAGGGGGCTAATAAAGACCCAGTACTTC. Full variable domain (rest looked up from reference TRBV5-1 and TRBJ2-5): KAGVTQTPRYLIKTRGQQVTLSCSPISGHRSVSWYQQTPGQGLQFLFEYFSETQRNKGNFPGRFSGRQFSNSRSEMNVSTLELGDSALYLCASNDRGLIKTQYFGPGTRLLVL.

The J gene is TRBJ2-7, the V gene TRBV7-9; 9 nucleotides align to TRBD1. V shed 5 bases, J shed 7 bases, and the junction held 12 bases outside the gene matches. Looked up from germline, CDR1 is SEHNR and CDR2 is FQNEAQ (reference sequence). This CDR3 has 15 residues. CDR3 in DNA: TGTGCCAGCAGCCGAGGCGGGACAGGGAGACAGGAGCAGTACTTC. This codes for CASSRGGTGRQEQYF.

J is TRBJ1-3 and V is TRBV3-1 (or the pseudogene TRBV3-2); perhaps TRBD1 as D (6 bases). V lost 3 bases to trimming and J lost 4 bases, with 13 bases between them. The CDR3 loop spans 15 amino acids. CDR1 and CDR2 from the germline V gene are LGHDT and YNNKEL (reference sequence). CDR3 sequence: CASSHPGTLGNTIYF. As DNA, the CDR3 is TGTGCCAGCAGCCATCCCGGGACACTCGGAAACACCATATATTTT.

V and J are TRBV19 and TRBJ1-1, with a weak D call TRBD1 (6 bases). CDR1 LNHDA and CDR2 SQIVND come from the germline V gene (reference sequence). V was pared by 7 bases and J by 4 bases, with 19 bases between. This CDR3 region has 15 residues. The CDR3 here is CASNTNGRGGTEAFF. CDR3 DNA: TGTGCCAGTAACACGAACGGGAGGGGGGGCACTGAAGCTTTCTTT.

J is TRBJ1-1 and V is TRBV27, with TRBD1 identical over 10 bases. The CDR3 has 15 residues. From germline, CDR1 is MNHEY and CDR2 SMNVEV (reference sequence). Unmatched junction bases numbered 13, after V lost 10 bases and J lost 5 bases. The CDR3 protein is CATKVRGTGETEAFF. CDR3 sequence (DNA): TGTGCCACCAAAGTCAGGGGGACAGGGGAAACTGAAGCTTTCTTT.